This entry features one T cell receptor beta chain sequence. Its antigen is unidentified. This CDR3 region has 15 residues. Trimming pared 10 bases from V and 2 bases from J, leaving 19 bases between. The germline CDR1 and CDR2 sequences are SGHVS and FNYEAQ. TCRdb called the reads again in MiXCR, with one record for every CDR3 protein. The data contain 650,000 to 900,000 distinct CDR3 sequences, 25% to 35% of them singletons. This sample is part of a study of T cell repertoires in cytomegalovirus infection. Study observations and caveats: Totalled public TCR beta family frequency picked out people who carried CMV plus the relevant HLA.

This chain connects TRBV7-6 to TRBJ2-3, with a tentative D call TRBD1 (6 bases). The sequence derives from a human donor in good health (CMV status not recorded). Some clones in this sample may be carry-over from other donors' samples. Here the sequenced sample was cultured CD8+ T cells from PBMCs, taken from culture after CMV antigen stimulation. CDR3 protein: CATRTTGLNTDTQYF. The DNA for the CDR3 is TGTGCCACGCGCACGACAGGACTCAACACAGATACGCAGTATTTT.